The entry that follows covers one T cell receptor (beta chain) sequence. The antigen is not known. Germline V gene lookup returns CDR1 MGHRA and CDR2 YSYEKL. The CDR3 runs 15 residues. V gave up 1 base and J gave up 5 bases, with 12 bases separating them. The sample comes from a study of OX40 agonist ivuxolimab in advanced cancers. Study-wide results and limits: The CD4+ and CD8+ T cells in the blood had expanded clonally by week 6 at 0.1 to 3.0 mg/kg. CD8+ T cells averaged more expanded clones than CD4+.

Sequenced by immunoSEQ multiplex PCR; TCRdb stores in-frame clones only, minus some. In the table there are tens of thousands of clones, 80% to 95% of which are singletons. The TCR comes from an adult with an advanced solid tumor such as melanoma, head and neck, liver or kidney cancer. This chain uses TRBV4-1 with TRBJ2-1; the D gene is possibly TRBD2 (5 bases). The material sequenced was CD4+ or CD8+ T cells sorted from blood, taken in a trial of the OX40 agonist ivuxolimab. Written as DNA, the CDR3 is TGCGCCAGCAGCCAAGTTGCGGGTGCCCACAATGAGCAGTTCTTC. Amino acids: CASSQVAGAHNEQFF.